The 25 T cell receptor beta chains reported below all come from one sample, sequenced in a study of spatial heterogeneity in lung cancer. Time point: sample taken at primary tumor resection. Whole RNA was taken from tumor, nontumor lung or frozen PBMC; it was then sequenced unsorted. TCRdb reanalysed the 5' RACE reads using MiXCR and keeps one entry per CDR3 protein. This sample carries about 80,000 distinct CDR3 sequences, more than 15% of them seen once, and the ten largest clones take around 6.6%. Sequencing used PBMCs, obtained at surgery. These receptors were taken from a male donor with early-stage non-small cell lung cancer.

This clonotype was seen a handful of times. V usage is TRBV28 and J usage is TRBJ2-1; 7 bases match TRBD1. CDR1 and CDR2 from the germline V gene are MDHEN and SYDVKM. The CDR3 is 14 amino acids. V trimming: 6 bases; J trimming: 3 bases; junction bases outside the gene matches: 5. CDR3 protein: CASRRDSFYNEQFF. The CDR3 region has the DNA TGTGCCAGCAGACGGGACAGCTTCTACAATGAGCAGTTCTTC.

The table lists this clonotype with many counts. V and J are TRBV7-2 and TRBJ1-2, with TRBD1 as a possible D gene (6 bases). Germline V CDR1 and CDR2: SGHTA, FQGNSA. There are 14 residues in the CDR3. V shed 0 bases and J shed 6 bases, with 11 bases lying between them. The CDR3 spells CASSLAGASDGYTF. CDR3 nucleotide sequence: TGTGCCAGCAGCTTAGCGGGGGCTTCAGATGGCTACACCTTC. Combining the CDR3 with reference TRBV7-2 and TRBJ1-2 gives the whole variable domain GAGVSQSPSNKVTEKGKDVELRCDPISGHTALYWYRQSLGQGLEFLIYFQGNSAPDKSGLPSDRFSAERTGGSVSTLTIQRTQQEDSAVYLCASSLAGASDGYTFGSGTRLTVV.

This clonotype was picked up a small number of times. V is TRBV28 and J is TRBJ1-6; D not certain. The CDR3 runs to 13 residues. V was cut by 4 bases and J by 6 bases, with 7 bases left in between. Germline CDR1 and CDR2: MDHEN and SYDVKM. The CDR3 is CASSSRGNSPLHF. The CDR3 DNA reads TGTGCCAGCAGTTCCCGGGGTAATTCACCCCTCCACTTT. The full variable domain, in which reference TRBV28 and TRBJ1-6 provide the parts outside the CDR3, is DVKVTQSSRYLVKRTGEKVFLECVQDMDHENMFWYRQDPGLGLRLIYFSYDVKMKEKGDIPEGYSVSREKKERFSLILESASTNQTSMYLCASSSRGNSPLHFGNGTRLTVT.

The chain has TRBV9 and TRBJ1-6, with a weak D call TRBD1 (6 bases). The germline gives CDR1 SGDLS, CDR2 YYNGEE. V was clipped by 0 bases and J by 7 bases, with 8 bases between them. The CDR3 extends over 14 amino acids. For the CDR3, the DNA is TGTGCCAGCAGCGTAGAACAGGGCAATTCACCCCTCCACTTT. Translation: CASSVEQGNSPLHF.

The DNA of the CDR3 is TGCGCCAGCAGCTTTACCGACAGGACCCAAGAGACCCAGTACTTC. It codes for CASSFTDRTQETQYF. The J gene is TRBJ2-5, the V gene TRBV5-1; D is possibly TRBD1 (6 bases). Trimming cost V 2 bases and J 1 base, with 12 bases left between them. The CDR3 consists of 15 residues. The germline V gene encodes CDR1 SGHRS and CDR2 YFSETQ. Looking up the rest from reference TRBV5-1 and TRBJ2-5 gives the full variable domain: KAGVTQTPRYLIKTRGQQVTLSCSPISGHRSVSWYQQTPGQGLQFLFEYFSETQRNKGNFPGRFSGRQFSNSRSEMNVSTLELGDSALYLCASSFTDRTQETQYFGPGTRLLVL.

The V gene is TRBV6-2 or TRBV6-3, the J gene TRBJ2-7; 7 nucleotides agree with TRBD1. From germline, CDR1 is MNHEY and CDR2 SVGEGT. V was clipped by 4 bases and J by 1 base; unmatched bases: 1. This CDR3 region has 13 residues. The CDR3 DNA reads as TGTGCCAGCAGTTGGGACAGTTCCTACGAGCAGTACGTC. Its protein is CASSWDSSYEQYV.

In its sample, this clonotype was seen a few times. The chain uses TRBV5-5 and TRBJ1-3; TRBD1 is a possible D gene (5 bases). V was cut by 5 bases and J by 0 bases, with 12 bases left in between. Germline CDR1 reads SGHKS; CDR2 reads YYEKEE (reference sequence). This CDR3 region has 15 residues. CDR3 sequence (DNA): TGTGCCAGCAGACTGACAGTTCACTCTGGAAACACCATATATTTT. Its translation is CASRLTVHSGNTIYF.

This chain uses TRBV19 with TRBJ2-4; D ambiguous. The CDR3 is 9 residues long. The V gene's germline CDR1 is LNHDA and CDR2 SQIVND (reference sequence). V was pared by 11 bases and J by 10 bases, with 9 bases between. CDR3 loop: CARTLIQYF. CDR3 DNA sequence: TGTGCCCGGACCTTAATTCAGTACTTC.

The sample holds many counts of this clonotype. The chain is built from TRBV12-3 or TRBV12-4 and TRBJ2-5; TRBD2 matches at 9 bases. This CDR3 is built from 15 residues. V shed 9 bases, J shed 2 bases, and the junction held 10 bases outside the gene matches. CDR3: CASNHQSGGQETQYF. The CDR3, as DNA: TGTGCCAGTAACCACCAGAGCGGGGGGCAAGAGACCCAGTACTTC.

The sample holds many counts of this clonotype. The chain couples TRBV29-1 to TRBJ1-1; unclear D gene. Trimming shortened V by 3 bases and J by 5 bases, and 13 bases separated the two germline ends. The CDR3 runs 13 residues. Germline CDR1 SQVTM, CDR2 ANQGSEA. CDR3 sequence reads: CSVERNVGTEAFF. The CDR3 DNA sequence: TGCAGCGTTGAGCGGAATGTGGGAACTGAAGCTTTCTTT.

The chain links TRBV29-1 to TRBJ2-7; D is tentatively TRBD1 or TRBD2 (5 bases each). Germline CDR1 reads SQVTM; CDR2 reads ANQGSEA. V dropped 1 base and J dropped 6 bases, with 13 bases sitting between them. The CDR3 length is 13 residues. DNA of the CDR3: TGCAGCGTTGAAGGGGCATCGGGGCGCGAGCAGTACTTC. As protein: CSVEGASGREQYF.

This clonotype was recorded a few times. This chain joins TRBV6-5 and TRBJ2-3; 8 nucleotides agree with TRBD2. The V gene end was trimmed by 6 bases and the J gene end by 6 bases; junction bases not matched to a gene: 8. Germline loops: CDR1 MNHEY, CDR2 SVGAGI. The CDR3 length is 14 residues. The CDR3 DNA follows: TGTGCCAGCAGCTCTGAGCGGGAGTTTGATACGCAGTATTTT. Protein sequence: CASSSEREFDTQYF.

This clonotype has at least ten counts. The V call is TRBV10-3, the J call TRBJ2-7, with 9 bases that match TRBD1. Trimming took 7 bases from V and 5 from J; bases not matched to a gene: 6. The CDR3 length is 13 residues. Germline assignment: CDR1 ENHRY and CDR2 SYGVKD. The CDR3 region is CAINDRGVDEQYF. The CDR3 DNA reads TGTGCCATCAATGACAGGGGGGTCGACGAGCAGTACTTC.

The genes are TRBV20-1 and TRBJ2-7; 10 bases align to TRBD1. CDR1 and CDR2 (germline): DFQATT, SNEGSKA (reference sequence). CDR3 length: 14 residues. V was clipped by 4 bases and J by 6 bases; unmatched bases: 9. The CDR3 loop reads CSAIPGQGIGEQYF. The CDR3 coding sequence is TGCAGTGCTATACCGGGACAGGGGATAGGCGAGCAGTACTTC.

This chain uses TRBV20-1 with TRBJ2-2; a weak D match, TRBD1 (6 bases). The CDR3 covers 15 residues. The germline CDR1 and CDR2 sequences are DFQATT and SNEGSKA (reference sequence). V was shortened by 5 bases and J by 0 bases, with 13 bases between the two germline ends. CDR3 region: CSAPRTDANTGELFF. The CDR3 coding sequence is TGCAGTGCTCCCCGGACAGACGCGAACACCGGGGAGCTGTTTTTT.

The rearrangement uses TRBV2 and TRBJ2-7; D is unresolved. The germline V gene has CDR1 SNHLY and CDR2 FYNNEI. The CDR3 sequence is 12 residues long. Trimming cost V 5 bases and J 1 base, with 6 bases left between them. DNA of the CDR3: TGTGCCAGCAGTCCTACATCCTACGAGCAGTACTTC. Protein product: CASSPTSYEQYF.

The rearrangement joins TRBV15 to TRBJ2-3; D is perhaps TRBD1 (5 bases). CDR3 length equals 15 residues. Germline values: CDR1 LNHNV, CDR2 YYDKDF (reference sequence). V shed 3 bases and J shed 0 bases, with 10 bases lying between them. The CDR3 DNA reads as TGTGCCACCAGCAGTAGACAGACTAGCACAGATACGCAGTATTTT. The encoded protein is CATSSRQTSTDTQYF.

This clonotype was counted at least ten times. This chain connects TRBV15 to TRBJ1-1, with D maybe TRBD1 (6 bases). Germline-derived CDR1 and CDR2 are LNHNV and YYDKDF (reference sequence). V was pared by 0 bases and J by 2 bases, with 10 bases between. The CDR3 runs 15 residues. The CDR3 reads CATSRDRGLNTEAFF. The CDR3 bases are TGTGCCACCAGCAGAGACAGGGGTCTTAACACTGAAGCTTTCTTT.

This clonotype came up many times. The chain couples TRBV19 to TRBJ1-1; D is undetermined. Between the trimmed V and J ends, which lost 5 bases and 6 bases, there was a span of 10 bases. Germline CDR1 and CDR2: LNHDA and SQIVND (reference sequence). CDR3 length: 12 residues. The CDR3 here is CASSFSRAEAFF. CDR3 in DNA: TGTGCCAGTAGTTTCTCTAGGGCTGAAGCTTTCTTT. Based on the CDR3 plus reference TRBV19 and TRBJ1-1, the full variable domain is DGGITQSPKYLFRKEGQNVTLSCEQNLNHDAMYWYRQDPGQGLRLIYYSQIVNDFQKGDIAEGYSVSREKKESFPLTVTSAQKNPTAFYLCASSFSRAEAFFGQGTRLTVV.

This clonotype was detected only a few times. V is TRBV7-9 and J is TRBJ2-7; D unclear. Germline V lookup: CDR1 SEHNR, CDR2 FQNEAQ (reference sequence). The CDR3 consists of 14 residues. Trimming took 1 base from V and 1 from J, leaving 8 bases between them. CDR3 bases: TGTGCCAGCAGCTTAGGGGCTGGTTCCTACGAGCAGTACTTC. It codes for CASSLGAGSYEQYF.

The genes are TRBV11-3 and TRBJ1-1; D perhaps matches TRBD1 (5 bases). From germline, CDR1 is SGHNT and CDR2 YENEEA. V lost 1 base and J 0 bases, leaving 9 bases between the germline ends. CDR3 length equals 15 residues. CDR3 region: CASSLGGTLNTEAFF. The CDR3 bases are TGTGCCAGCAGCTTAGGGGGGACCTTGAACACTGAAGCTTTCTTT.

This chain uses TRBV3-1 with TRBJ1-5; D is possibly TRBD1 (5 bases). Germline V gives CDR1 LGHDT, CDR2 YNNKEL (reference sequence). The CDR3 has 15 residues. The ends were cut back, 4 bases at V and 0 bases at J, with 10 bases in the middle. DNA of the CDR3: TGTGCCAGCAGCCGCGGGACCCATAGCAATCAGCCCCAGCATTTT. Encoded protein: CASSRGTHSNQPQHF.

This clonotype has a handful of counts. This chain uses TRBV9 with TRBJ2-7; TRBD2 matches 9 bases. The junction had 7 bases not matched to a gene; V was cut back by 3 bases and J by 6 bases. The CDR3 sequence is 14 residues long. Germline V CDR1 and CDR2: SGDLS, YYNGEE. The CDR3 protein is CASSGLLSGSEQYF. CDR3 in DNA: TGTGCCAGCAGCGGACTCCTTAGCGGGAGCGAGCAGTACTTC.

This chain joins TRBV7-2 and TRBJ1-6; D unresolved. CDR1 and CDR2 (germline): SGHTA, FQGNSA. The V gene lost 2 bases and the J gene lost 11 bases, with 10 bases spanning the gap. This CDR3 is built from 13 residues. The CDR3 loop reads CASSLPPSTPLHF. CDR3 nucleotide sequence: TGTGCCAGCAGCTTACCCCCCAGTACACCCCTCCACTTT.

The gene calls are TRBV7-6 and TRBJ2-1, with TRBD2 matching 10 bases. Trimming at V came to 1 base and at J to 5 bases, leaving 8 bases not matched to a gene. This CDR3 is built from 17 residues. The germline V gene encodes CDR1 SGHVS and CDR2 FNYEAQ. CDR3 sequence (DNA): TGTGCCAGCAGCTTAGGGGCGCTAGCGGGGGCCAACAATGAGCAGTTCTTC. Its translation is CASSLGALAGANNEQFF.